One T cell receptor (beta chain) is described in this entry. Its specificity is not known. Other DNA sequences within the sample encode an identical CDR3. Using immunoSEQ multiplex PCR, the repertoire was profiled, and TCRdb retains in-frame clones only, with some absent. The top ten clones hold about 0.13% of a sample with some 2.1 million clones, over 85% of them seen once. The sample originates from a study of shared clonotypes between healthy human individuals. Study-level background: Aged 18 to 49, the donors were a couple of women and a few men. Study findings and constraints: Naive subsets usually exceeded memory subsets in estimated richness.

V was clipped by 4 bases and J by 0 bases, with 6 bases between them. CDR1 is SGDLS and CDR2 is YYNGEE in the germline V gene. This CDR3 region has 13 residues. The sequenced sample was naive CD4+ T cells sorted from blood. Regarding subset: CD45RA+ positively selected. The clonotype was recovered from a man aged 18 to 30 in good health. The J gene is TRBJ2-3, the V gene TRBV9; D not certain. Here the CDR3 reads CASSLDSTDTQYF. The CDR3 nucleotides are TGTGCCAGCAGCTTGGACAGCACAGATACGCAGTATTTT.